This section outlines one T cell receptor beta chain sequence together with its context. This sample is part of a study of blood T cell repertoires in COVID-19. V was pared by 5 bases and J by 6 bases, with 14 bases between. The CDR3 loop spans 14 amino acids. Germline V gene lookup returns CDR1 SGHTA and CDR2 FQGNSA. Original analysis: Reference gene primer amplification gave nucleated cell count estimates. This table comes from immunoSEQ multiplex PCR, and its TCRdb copy is limited to in-frame clones, with some not included. V, J and clone size were drawn from that table, and D and trimming were deduced from the DNA. The sample has over 85,000 clones; roughly 84% are singletons.

Sample: peripheral blood. The gene calls are TRBV7-2 and TRBJ1-5; possibly TRBD1 for D (6 bases). The clonotype was recovered from a woman older than 75 with COVID-19, enrolled during active disease. The CDR3 region is CASSQTGYAQPQHF. In DNA form, the CDR3 reads TGTGCCAGCAGCCAAACAGGGTACGCTCAGCCCCAGCATTTT.